This TCR beta chain was sequenced during a study of Graves' ophthalmopathy and Graves' hyperthyroidism. Amplification from RNA transcripts yielded the TCR beta CDR3 regions. HTBI primers served in a first-round RT-PCR, which a second-round multiplex PCR followed. TCRdb analysed the multiplex PCR reads with MiXCR anew, one entry per CDR3 protein. There are 1 million to 1.3 million distinct CDR3 sequences in the sample; around a third occur only once, and approximately 10% lies in the top ten. Comments on this clonotype: As yet, its antigen is unknown.

Germline CDR1 MNHEY, CDR2 SMNVEV (reference sequence). The CDR3 runs 16 residues. V lost 6 bases to trimming and J lost 2 bases; unmatched junction nucleotides: 9. The study recruited hyperthyroidism patients aged 18 to 65 who were newly diagnosed, under 2 months' duration. Clinical symptoms and serum thyroxine were used for diagnosis; TRAb, thyroid ultrasound and orbital computed tomography were also relied on. General observations from the study: Blood also harbored most expanded thyroid clonotypes above 0.001 frequency. Separation of ophthalmopathy from stable hyperthyroidism was achieved by a 13-signature model, at approximately 90% sensitivity and around 81% specificity.

The rearrangement links TRBV27 to TRBJ2-7; the match to TRBD2 covers 11 bases. This clonotype originated in an adult man with Graves' hyperthyroidism. Sequenced input: peripheral blood or thyroid tissue (not recorded which). The CDR3 DNA reads as TGTGCCAGCAGGACCCTATTAGCGGGAGGGGCCTACGAGCAGTACTTC. This sequence encodes CASRTLLAGGAYEQYF.